The 2 T cell receptor beta chains presented below share a single source sample, sequenced in a study of PD-1 blockade in mismatch repair-deficient tumors. TCRdb's table, derived via immunoSEQ multiplex PCR, lists solely in-frame clones and lacks some. The top ten hold 12% of the sample, which has some 130,000 clones, roughly 86% seen once. The sample consisted of peripheral blood, taken just under 74 weeks after starting pembrolizumab. These receptors all come from an adult with mismatch repair-deficient cancer.

This chain uses TRBV27 with TRBJ2-1; 8 bases are a match to TRBD2. J gave up 5 bases and V 2 bases, and 2 bases lay outside the gene matches. This CDR3 has 14 residues. The germline CDR1 and CDR2 sequences are MNHEY and SMNVEV (reference sequence). In DNA, the CDR3 is TGTGCCAGCAGTTTAGGCGGGAGGCACAATGAGCAGTTCTTC. Its translation is CASSLGGRHNEQFF.

The CDR3 sequence is CAWSVGEGAYEQYF. CDR3 coding DNA: TGTGCCTGGAGTGTGGGTGAGGGGGCCTACGAGCAGTACTTC. This chain uses TRBV30 with TRBJ2-7; D may be TRBD1 (6 bases). Germline values: CDR1 GTSNPN, CDR2 SVGIG (reference sequence). The CDR3 is 14 residues long. V dropped 0 bases and J dropped 2 bases, with 11 bases sitting between them. Based on the CDR3 plus reference TRBV30 and TRBJ2-7, the full variable domain is SQTIHQWPATLVQPVGSPLSLECTVEGTSNPNLYWYRQAAGRGLQLLFYSVGIGQISSEVPQNLSASRPQDRQFILSSKKLLLSDSGFYLCAWSVGEGAYEQYFGPGTRLTVT.